These 24 T cell receptor beta chains came from one sample sequenced in a study of CD8+CD57+ T cells in acquired aplastic anemia. Using genomic DNA as the template, TCR beta VDJ and CDR3 profiling was carried out. A single record per CDR3 protein comes from TCRdb applying MiXCR to the reads. Of some 290,000 distinct CDR3 sequences listed, roughly half were seen once; the top ten hold roughly 8%. The sequenced sample was sorted CD4+, CD8+, or CD8+CD57+ T cells (not recorded which) from PBMCs. The receptors stem from a human donor with severe aplastic anemia or a healthy control (not recorded which).

On this clonotype itself: The CDR3 does not end in the conserved phenylalanine or tryptophan, so this is likely a read error. The CDR3, as DNA: TGTGCCAGTAGTATGGGACGCTGGGGGCAGGGCGGGGAGCTGTTTTCT. Its translation: CASSMGRWGQGGELFS. This chain uses TRBV19 with TRBJ2-2; TRBD1 is a possible D gene (6 bases). Trimming stripped 3 bases from V and 7 bases from J, with 18 bases between. This CDR3 is built from 16 residues. CDR1 LNHDA and CDR2 SQIVND come from the germline V gene (reference sequence).

This clonotype came up many times. This chain connects TRBV5-6 to TRBJ2-2; D ambiguous. In germline, CDR1 is SGHDT, CDR2 YYEEEE. V lost 0 bases and J lost 6, with 9 bases in between. The CDR3 has 14 amino acids. The CDR3 sequence is CASSLAPGPGELFF. The CDR3 DNA reads TGTGCCAGCAGCTTGGCTCCAGGCCCCGGGGAGCTGTTTTTT.

V and J are TRBV5-1 and TRBJ2-1; the D call may be TRBD1 or TRBD2 (5 bases each). V shed 3 bases and J shed 10 bases, with 14 bases lying between them. Germline CDR1 is SGHRS and CDR2 is YFSETQ. The CDR3 totals 13 residues. The CDR3 region is CASSSGTDGEQFF. Written as DNA, the CDR3 is TGCGCCAGCAGCTCGGGGACCGATGGGGAGCAGTTCTTC.

Remarks on this clonotype: Sequence at one end of the junction differs from germline and may be a read error. The chain has TRBV15 and TRBJ1-3; D is ambiguous. CDR3 length: 11 residues. CDR1 is LNHNV and CDR2 is YYDKDF in the germline V gene (reference sequence). The CDR3 sequence is CATSSGSTIYF. CDR3 coding DNA: TGTGCCACCAGCTCCGGAAGCACCATATATTTT.

The V gene is TRBV14, the J gene TRBJ2-5; D is uncertain. CDR1 is SGHDN, CDR2 FVKESK, per germline. This CDR3 region has 14 residues. The V end was cut by 4 bases, the J end by 1 base, with 10 bases between. The CDR3 region has the DNA TGTGCCAGCAGCCTCCGTTCAGGCCAAGAGACCCAGTACTTC. It translates to CASSLRSGQETQYF.

This chain uses TRBV19 with TRBJ1-1, with D unresolved. Trimming pared 3 bases from V and 1 base from J, leaving 9 bases between. This CDR3 region has 14 residues. The germline CDR1 and CDR2 sequences are LNHDA and SQIVND (reference sequence). For the CDR3, the DNA is TGTGCCAGTAGTATCATCTCCGGGAACACTGAAGCTTTCTTT. Protein sequence: CASSIISGNTEAFF.

The gene calls are TRBV5-6 and TRBJ1-6; D is perhaps TRBD1 (6 bases). The ends were cut back, 4 bases at V and 10 bases at J, with 12 bases in the middle. Germline V CDR1 and CDR2: SGHDT, YYEEEE. CDR3 size: 13 residues. The CDR3 loop is CASSNRVRSPLHF. The DNA for the CDR3 is TGTGCCAGCAGCAACAGGGTAAGATCACCCCTCCACTTT.

As for this clonotype: This may be a read error, as it is one base from a much larger clone. The rearrangement uses TRBV12-3 or TRBV12-4 and TRBJ2-7, with 8 bases that match TRBD1. The CDR3 has 14 residues. J lost 7 bases, V lost 3 bases, and 8 bases had no gene match. The DNA of the CDR3 is TGTGCCAGCAGTTTTATAGCAGGGGGCGGTGAGCAGTACTTC. It translates to CASSFIAGGGEQYF.

V usage is TRBV7-2 and J usage is TRBJ1-2, with D hard to call. Germline V gene sequence: CDR1 SGHTA, CDR2 FQGNSA. V was clipped by 4 bases and J by 8 bases, with 11 bases between them. The CDR3 covers 12 residues. The CDR3 protein is CASSSKGSGYTF. The CDR3 DNA follows: TGTGCCAGCAGCTCGAAGGGATCGGGCTACACCTTC. Full variable domain (remainder filled in from reference TRBV7-2 and TRBJ1-2): GAGVSQSPSNKVTEKGKDVELRCDPISGHTALYWYRQSLGQGLEFLIYFQGNSAPDKSGLPSDRFSAERTGGSVSTLTIQRTQQEDSAVYLCASSSKGSGYTFGSGTRLTVV.

The chain has TRBV2 and TRBJ2-2; D gene ambiguous. CDR1 and CDR2 (germline): SNHLY, FYNNEI. V lost 4 bases, J lost 5 bases, and 8 bases lay in between. This CDR3 region has 13 residues. CDR3 coding DNA: TGTGCCAGCAGTGTGTTGGCGACCGGGGAGCTGTTTTTT. Translating gives CASSVLATGELFF.

On this clonotype: Its ends do not fully match the called genes, so a read error is possible. The chain combines TRBV5-1 with TRBJ2-1, with 7 bases fitting TRBD1. Germline loops: CDR1 SGHRS, CDR2 YFSETQ. The CDR3 is 12 amino acids. This chain's CDR3 is CASSLGGNEQSF. The CDR3 region has the DNA TGCGCCAGCAGCTTAGGGGGCAATGAGCAGTCCTTC. The complete variable domain, with remaining parts taken from reference TRBV5-1 and TRBJ2-1, reads KAGVTQTPRYLIKTRGQQVTLSCSPISGHRSVSWYQQTPGQGLQFLFEYFSETQRNKGNFPGRFSGRQFSNSRSEMNVSTLELGDSALYLCASSLGGNEQSFGPGTRLTVL.

The chain employs TRBV12-3 or TRBV12-4 and TRBJ2-7; 13 bases line up with TRBD2. The J segment lost 3 bases and the V segment lost 1 base, leaving 3 bases of the junction unmatched. The CDR3 is 16 amino acids. Here the CDR3 DNA reads TGTGCCAGCAGTTTAGTGGGACTAGCGGGGAGCTACGAGCAGTACTTC. It is translated as CASSLVGLAGSYEQYF.

Many counts were recorded for this clonotype. This chain links TRBV9 with TRBJ2-7, with a possible D match to TRBD1 (7 bases). V was shortened by 3 bases and J by 0 bases, with 13 bases between the two germline ends. The germline gives CDR1 SGDLS, CDR2 YYNGEE. There are 15 residues in the CDR3. The CDR3 DNA reads TGTGCCAGCAGCGCTGCAGGGGGGATCTCCTACGAGCAGTACTTC. Protein sequence: CASSAAGGISYEQYF.

The J gene is TRBJ2-5, the V gene TRBV20-1; TRBD2 matches 8 bases. V lost 0 bases to trimming and J lost 2 bases; unmatched junction nucleotides: 14. Germline V lookup: CDR1 DFQATT, CDR2 SNEGSKA (reference sequence). This CDR3 comprises 18 residues. This CDR3 reads CSARDYISTASGQETQYF. Here the CDR3 DNA reads TGCAGTGCTAGAGATTACATTTCAACGGCTAGCGGGCAAGAGACCCAGTACTTC.

V gene TRBV18 combines with J gene TRBJ1-5; 8 positions match TRBD1. The CDR3 runs 16 residues. Germline V gives CDR1 KGHSH, CDR2 LQKENI. Trimming cost V 3 bases and J 1 base; bases outside gene matches: 5. CDR3 loop: CASSPQQGGSNQPQHF. The CDR3 DNA reads as TGTGCCAGCTCACCCCAACAGGGGGGGAGCAATCAGCCCCAGCATTTT.

Comment on this clonotype: Relative to the germline gene, one junction end is altered; a read error may explain this. The genes are TRBV7-7 and TRBJ1-5, with 9 bases fitting TRBD1. Germline V gene lookup returns CDR1 SSHAT and CDR2 FNYEAQ (reference sequence). The CDR3 is 17 amino acids. CDR3 sequence reads: CASKRRTGAGSNQPQHF. In DNA, the CDR3 is TGTGCTAGCAAGCGGAGGACAGGGGCCGGTAGCAATCAGCCCCAGCATTTT.

This clonotype has ten or more counts. The rearrangement links TRBV12-3 or TRBV12-4 to TRBJ1-2; 7 nucleotides agree with TRBD1. CDR3 size: 13 residues. V trimming: 7 bases; J trimming: 7 bases; junction bases outside the gene matches: 9. This chain's CDR3 is CASITTAGGGYTF. In DNA form, the CDR3 reads TGTGCCAGCATTACAACCGCAGGGGGTGGCTACACCTTC.

This clonotype was observed many times. The chain combines TRBV7-6 with TRBJ1-2; D is uncertain. CDR3 length equals 14 residues. Trimming stripped 1 base from V and 7 bases from J, with 13 bases between. The germline CDR1 and CDR2 sequences are SGHVS and FNYEAQ. The CDR3 coding sequence is TGTGCCAGCAGCTTAGGAGGGTTCTCCGGTGGCTACACCTTC. Translating gives CASSLGGFSGGYTF.

Only one count was recorded for this clonotype. For the CDR3, the DNA is TGTGCCAGTAGGCCCCAGGGGGCCGGCGGGGAGCTGTTTTTT. It is translated as CASRPQGAGGELFF. V is TRBV19 and J is TRBJ2-2; 8 positions match TRBD1. This CDR3 is 14 amino acids long. Germline-derived CDR1 and CDR2 are LNHDA and SQIVND (reference sequence). With V trimmed by 6 bases and J by 7 bases, 7 bases remained unmatched.

This clonotype was observed a handful of times. This rearrangement joins TRBV5-1 to TRBJ2-1; the match to TRBD2 covers 8 bases. Germline V gene data show CDR1 as SGHRS and CDR2 as YFSETQ. With V trimmed by 0 bases and J by 10 bases, 9 bases remained unmatched. The CDR3 has 15 residues. CDR3 sequence reads: CASSLAGGLEGEQFF. CDR3 bases: TGCGCCAGCAGCTTGGCGGGGGGACTAGAGGGAGAGCAGTTCTTC.

The V call is TRBV20-1, the J call TRBJ2-1; no clear D. CDR3 size: 14 residues. Germline values: CDR1 DFQATT, CDR2 SNEGSKA (reference sequence). Between the trimmed V and J ends, which lost 6 bases and 13 bases, there was a span of 25 bases. The CDR3 here is CSASSLRKGPLQFF. The CDR3 region has the DNA TGCAGTGCCAGCAGCCTTAGGAAAGGTCCACTTCAGTTCTTC.

A single count supports this clonotype. This chain connects TRBV24-1 to TRBJ1-5; 9 bases are a match to TRBD1. The V gene's germline CDR1 is KGHDR and CDR2 SFDVKD. The CDR3 contains 17 residues. Trimming removed 10 bases from V and 5 bases from J; junction bases left unmatched: 17. The CDR3 region is CATPIRTGTGTHQPQHF. Here the CDR3 DNA reads TGTGCCACACCGATAAGGACCGGGACAGGGACGCATCAGCCCCAGCATTTT.

This clonotype was detected many times. The chain employs TRBV12-3 or TRBV12-4 and TRBJ2-5; 11 bases map to TRBD2. The CDR3 sequence is 14 residues long. J gave up 4 bases and V 6 bases, and 4 bases lay outside the gene matches. The CDR3 coding sequence is TGTGCCAGCAGACTAGCGGGGGAAGGAGAGACCCAGTACTTC. Translated: CASRLAGEGETQYF.

Only a few counts were recorded for this clonotype. J is TRBJ2-5 and V is TRBV7-9, with a possible D match to TRBD1 (5 bases). V was trimmed by 4 bases and J by 0 bases, leaving 12 bases between them. Looked up from germline, CDR1 is SEHNR and CDR2 is FQNEAQ (reference sequence). The CDR3 runs to 15 residues. The CDR3 sequence: CASSSDSLYQETQYF. CDR3 coding DNA: TGTGCCAGCAGCTCAGACAGCCTTTACCAAGAGACCCAGTACTTC.